The present entry profiles one T cell receptor (beta chain) with its context. These data are taken from a study of spatial heterogeneity in lung cancer. Germline-derived CDR1 and CDR2 are SEHNR and FQNEAQ (reference sequence). This CDR3 has 14 amino acids. The V gene lost 1 base and the J gene lost 8 bases, with 12 bases spanning the gap. The time point denotes: sample taken at primary tumor resection. Sequencing was performed on whole RNA extracted from tumor and nontumor lung tissue, or from frozen PBMC, and the material was left unsorted. TCRdb reanalysed the 5' RACE reads using MiXCR and keeps one entry per CDR3 protein. The data show just over 75,000 distinct CDR3 sequences, 8% seen once.

The source was PBMCs, collected at surgery. The gene calls are TRBV7-9 and TRBJ2-4, with a tentative D call TRBD2 (6 bases). The clonotype comes from a male donor with early-stage non-small cell lung cancer. DNA of the CDR3: TGTGCCAGCAGCTTAGTGGAGGGTAGGGACATTCAGTACTTC. As protein: CASSLVEGRDIQYF.